One and the same sample provided the 27 T cell receptor beta chains below, sequenced in a study of blood T cells in healthy people across ages. Combining a sample-barcoded 5' primer with a J-beta primer mix, a second PCR ran for about 6 to 12 cycles. TCRdb redid the calling of the 5' RACE reads with MiXCR, one entry per CDR3 protein. Altogether around 1.5 million distinct CDR3 sequences are present, approximately 60% being singletons, with the ten largest covering 6.7%. Sequenced: blood. These TCRs come from a man younger than 35 in good health.

The chain uses TRBV12-3 or TRBV12-4 and TRBJ1-1; no firm D call. The CDR3 is 13 amino acids. Trimming took 2 bases from V and 4 from J, leaving 8 bases between them. The chain's CDR3 is CASSLRSVTEAFF. DNA of the CDR3: TGTGCCAGCAGTTTACGGAGCGTCACTGAAGCTTTCTTT.

The rearrangement uses TRBV7-9 and TRBJ2-5, with D possibly TRBD2 on 6 matching bases. This CDR3 has 16 residues. In germline, CDR1 is SEHNR, CDR2 FQNEAQ (reference sequence). The ends were cut back, 1 base at V and 1 base at J, with 13 bases in the middle. The DNA of the CDR3 is TGTGCCAGCAGCTTAGGGGTAGCGGAGATCCAAGAGACCCAGTACTTC. It is translated as CASSLGVAEIQETQYF.

This clonotype was seen a few times. The rearrangement uses TRBV15 and TRBJ2-1; D uncertain. The CDR3 is 15 amino acids. Germline-derived CDR1 and CDR2 are LNHNV and YYDKDF (reference sequence). The V end lost 0 bases, the J end lost 8 bases, and 14 bases lay between the germline ends. CDR3 sequence reads: CATSRDLAGEDEQFF. The CDR3 region has the DNA TGTGCCACCAGCAGAGATCTGGCCGGAGAGGATGAGCAGTTCTTC.

Note on this clonotype: One junction end disagrees with the germline gene, perhaps due to a read error. The V gene is TRBV11-2, the J gene TRBJ2-6; D might be TRBD2 (5 bases). From germline, CDR1 is SGHAT and CDR2 FQNNGV. The CDR3 has 20 amino acids. In DNA form, the CDR3 reads TGTACCAGCAGCTTAGAGCCGGGGAAGGTGCAAATTGCTGGGGCCAACGTCCTGACTTTC. Translation: CTSSLEPGKVQIAGANVLTF.

The chain employs TRBV30 and TRBJ1-1; the D gene is possibly TRBD1 (5 bases). V shed 4 bases and J shed 0 bases, with 9 bases lying between them. The length of the CDR3 is 13 residues. The germline V gene encodes CDR1 GTSNPN and CDR2 SVGIG (reference sequence). The DNA of the CDR3 is TGTGCCTGGACGGGGACCATGAACACTGAAGCTTTCTTT. Protein: CAWTGTMNTEAFF.

The chain recombines TRBV14 with TRBJ1-2; D gene unclear. Germline V gene lookup returns CDR1 SGHDN and CDR2 FVKESK. V was clipped by 5 bases and J by 10 bases, with 17 bases between them. The CDR3 has 13 amino acids. The CDR3 loop is CASSAHNTHVYTF. DNA of the CDR3: TGTGCCAGCAGCGCCCACAATACCCACGTCTACACCTTC.

The chain links TRBV6-6 to TRBJ1-2, with 9 nucleotides matching TRBD1. CDR1 and CDR2 from the germline V gene are MNHNY and SVGAGI (reference sequence). With 6 bases clipped from V and 5 bases from J, the junction kept 7 bases outside the gene matches. This CDR3 is built from 14 residues. In nucleotides, the CDR3 is TGTGCCAGCAGACCGGGACAGGGTAGTTATGGCTACACCTTC. Residues: CASRPGQGSYGYTF.

The chain combines TRBV7-9 with TRBJ2-3, with 8 nucleotides matching TRBD2. The V gene's germline CDR1 is SEHNR and CDR2 FQNEAQ (reference sequence). With 5 bases clipped from V and 0 bases from J, the junction kept 10 bases outside the gene matches. The CDR3 is 17 amino acids. The CDR3 sequence is CASSGQREPLSTDTQYF. The CDR3 DNA is TGTGCCAGCAGCGGTCAGCGGGAGCCGCTGAGCACAGATACGCAGTATTTT.

The table lists this clonotype with a few counts. The chain combines TRBV12-3 or TRBV12-4 with TRBJ2-7; 11 nucleotides align to TRBD2. The CDR3 covers 15 residues. Unmatched junction bases numbered 2, after V lost 0 bases and J lost 4 bases. CDR3: CASSLALAGAYEQYF. Written as DNA, the CDR3 is TGTGCCAGCAGTTTAGCACTAGCGGGAGCTTACGAGCAGTACTTC.

A note on this clonotype: One end of the junction does not line up with germline, which may come from a read error. The chain carries TRBV20-1 and TRBJ2-3; no firm D call. There are 12 residues in the CDR3. Germline assignment: CDR1 DFQATT and CDR2 SNEGSKA (reference sequence). This CDR3 reads CSAPKSTDTRYF. The CDR3, as DNA: TGCAGTGCACCCAAGAGCACAGATACGCGGTATTTT.

Only a few counts were recorded for this clonotype. The V call is TRBV4-3, the J call TRBJ2-1, with unresolved D. With 4 bases removed from V and 8 bases from J, the gap between germline ends came to 18 bases. Germline V lookup: CDR1 LGHNA, CDR2 YSLEER. The CDR3 totals 15 residues. The CDR3 loop is CASSRDTNSWDEQFF. DNA for the CDR3: TGCGCCAGCAGCCGAGATACTAACTCCTGGGATGAGCAGTTCTTC.

V usage is TRBV29-1 and J usage is TRBJ1-1, with 7 bases matching TRBD1. V shed 5 bases and J 1 base; nucleotides not matched to a gene: 7. CDR3 length: 14 amino acids. The germline CDR1 and CDR2 sequences are SQVTM and ANQGSEA. The CDR3 loop reads CSVIRQGKNTEAFF. The CDR3 nucleotides read TGCAGCGTTATACGACAGGGTAAGAACACTGAAGCTTTCTTT. The variable domain in full, with the rest retrieved from reference TRBV29-1 and TRBJ1-1, is SAVISQKPSRDICQRGTSLTIQCQVDSQVTMMFWYRQQPGQSLTLIATANQGSEATYESGFVIDKFPISRPNLTFSTLTVSNMSPEDSSIYLCSVIRQGKNTEAFFGQGTRLTVV.

This clonotype was seen more than once but under ten times. J is TRBJ2-3 and V is TRBV5-1; D gene ambiguous. V lost 0 bases to trimming and J lost 4 bases, with 12 bases between them. CDR3 length: 15 amino acids. Germline V CDR1 and CDR2: SGHRS, YFSETQ. The CDR3 is CASSLAAAIPDTQYF. CDR3 nucleotides: TGCGCCAGCAGCTTGGCAGCCGCGATTCCAGATACGCAGTATTTT.

The chain employs TRBV20-1 and TRBJ2-1; TRBD2 agrees at 13 bases. Germline V gene data show CDR1 as DFQATT and CDR2 as SNEGSKA (reference sequence). Trimming took 0 bases from V and 8 from J; bases not matched to a gene: 10. The CDR3 length is 17 residues. The CDR3 protein is CSARDLVTSGGADEQFF. The CDR3 DNA reads as TGCAGTGCTAGAGACCTCGTAACTAGCGGGGGGGCAGATGAGCAGTTCTTC.

This clonotype has more than one count but fewer than ten. This chain links TRBV24-1 with TRBJ2-3, with TRBD2 matching 9 bases. The germline gives CDR1 KGHDR, CDR2 SFDVKD. Trimming at V came to 7 bases and at J to 2 bases, leaving 6 bases not matched to a gene. The CDR3 contains 15 residues. CDR3: CATRTSSGVTDTQYF. CDR3 DNA: TGTGCCACCAGAACATCTAGCGGGGTCACAGATACGCAGTATTTT.

This clonotype was seen more than once but under ten times. In DNA form, the CDR3 reads TGTGCCAGCAGCAAGTTTTTCGACATTCAGTACTTC. This gives the protein CASSKFFDIQYF. The rearrangement uses TRBV21-1 and TRBJ2-4. TRBV21-1 is given as a pseudogene. This CDR3 spans 12 amino acids.

The chain links TRBV7-9 to TRBJ2-1, with D perhaps matching TRBD1 (6 bases). This CDR3 spans 16 amino acids. Germline CDR1 and CDR2: SEHNR and FQNEAQ (reference sequence). The ends were cut back, 5 bases at V and 3 bases at J, with 17 bases in the middle. For the CDR3, the DNA is TGTGCCAGCAGCGTCGACAGGCTAACCTTCTACAATGAGCAGTTCTTC. Protein sequence: CASSVDRLTFYNEQFF.

V is TRBV15 and J is TRBJ1-5; D not certain. Germline V gene sequence: CDR1 LNHNV, CDR2 YYDKDF (reference sequence). This CDR3 is built from 15 residues. V gave up 0 bases and J gave up 7 bases, with 13 bases separating them. This CDR3 reads CATSRDAGAAQPQHF. In nucleotides, the CDR3 is TGTGCCACCAGCAGAGATGCAGGAGCAGCCCAGCCCCAGCATTTT.

The chain links TRBV7-6 to TRBJ2-3, with 8 bases fitting TRBD2. The CDR3 covers 17 residues. The trim removed 5 bases at V and 4 bases at J, leaving 14 bases unmatched. Germline CDR1 is SGHVS and CDR2 is FNYEAQ. The CDR3, as DNA: TGTGCCAGCAGCCCCAGAACAGCGGGGGAGTTGCCAGATACGCAGTATTTT. It translates to CASSPRTAGELPDTQYF. Together with reference TRBV7-6 and TRBJ2-3, the CDR3 gives the full variable domain: GAGVSQSPRYKVTKRGQDVALRCDPISGHVSLYWYRQALGQGPEFLTYFNYEAQQDKSGLPNDRFSAERPEGSISTLTIQRTEQRDSAMYRCASSPRTAGELPDTQYFGPGTRLTVL.

This clonotype has ten or more counts. A much larger clone lies one base from this, so it may be a read error. The rearrangement joins TRBV20-1 to TRBJ2-5; the match to TRBD2 covers 7 bases. CDR1 and CDR2 from the germline V gene are DFQATT and SNEGSKA (reference sequence). The CDR3 is made up of 19 amino acids. The V gene end was trimmed by 1 base and the J gene end by 11 bases; junction bases not matched to a gene: 28. In nucleotides, the CDR3 is TGCAGTGCTAGAGGTTACCCGGAAAGACTAGCCCACTTGGAGAATGAGCAGTACTTC. Translated: CSARGYPERLAHLENEQYF.

This sequence joins TRBV27 and TRBJ1-1; D is unclear. Per the germline V gene, CDR1 is MNHEY and CDR2 is SMNVEV (reference sequence). This CDR3 spans 15 amino acids. Trimming cost V 0 bases and J 0 bases, with 8 bases left between them. The CDR3 is CASSLSGRMNTEAFF. The CDR3, as DNA: TGTGCCAGCAGTTTATCCGGCAGGATGAACACTGAAGCTTTCTTT.

The chain carries TRBV7-2 and TRBJ2-4; D call uncertain. V lost 5 bases and J 5 bases, leaving 16 bases between the germline ends. Germline assignment: CDR1 SGHTA and CDR2 FQGNSA. The CDR3 is made up of 15 amino acids. DNA for the CDR3: TGTGCCAGCAGCGAAGGGTTTATGTTGCAAAACATTCAGTACTTC. Amino acid sequence: CASSEGFMLQNIQYF.

This chain connects TRBV28 to TRBJ2-7, with D unresolved. The length of the CDR3 is 15 residues. Trimming pared 5 bases from V and 2 bases from J, leaving 16 bases between. Germline V gene sequence: CDR1 MDHEN, CDR2 SYDVKM. The CDR3 nucleotides read TGTGCCAGCAGTGGCGACACCAGGAGAACCTACGAGCAGTACTTC. As protein: CASSGDTRRTYEQYF.

This clonotype was seen a handful of times. The gene calls are TRBV20-1 and TRBJ1-1; 7 bases are a match to TRBD1. CDR1 is DFQATT, CDR2 SNEGSKA, per germline (reference sequence). CDR3 length equals 13 residues. V lost 6 bases to trimming and J lost 2 bases; unmatched junction nucleotides: 6. CDR3 amino acids: CSAKGQINTEAFF. Here the CDR3 DNA reads TGCAGTGCCAAGGGACAGATCAACACTGAAGCTTTCTTT.

In its sample, this clonotype was seen a few times. The chain has TRBV4-1 and TRBJ2-7; D remains ambiguous. Per germline, CDR1 MGHRA and CDR2 YSYEKL. V was trimmed by 6 bases and J by 3 bases, leaving 12 bases between them. The length of the CDR3 is 13 residues. The CDR3 DNA is TGCGCCAGCAGTCCAAGTTCCCACTACGAGCAGTACTTC. This encodes CASSPSSHYEQYF.

A few counts support this clonotype. V is TRBV6-2 or TRBV6-3 and J is TRBJ2-2, with D maybe TRBD2 (5 bases). Trimming took 1 base from V and 2 from J, leaving 11 bases between them. This CDR3 comprises 16 residues. Looked up from germline, CDR1 is MNHEY and CDR2 is SVGEGT. The CDR3 DNA is TGTGCCAGCAGTTACTATAGGACTTCTAACACCGGGGAGCTGTTTTTT. This translates into CASSYYRTSNTGELFF.

The chain is built from TRBV5-1 and TRBJ2-7; tentatively, D is TRBD1 or TRBD2 (6 bases each). The germline V gene has CDR1 SGHRS and CDR2 YFSETQ. The CDR3 has 17 amino acids. V was pared by 0 bases and J by 0 bases, with 16 bases between. CDR3 coding DNA: TGCGCCAGCAGCTTGGCCTTGGGGGGCGCGGGCTCCTACGAGCAGTACTTC. Its translation: CASSLALGGAGSYEQYF.